The rows below give T cell receptor beta chains drawn from one sample of a study of cytomegalovirus exposure and HLA in healthy donors. Assay used: immunoSEQ multiplex PCR; TCRdb lists only in-frame clones, some missing. This sample has under 200,000 clones; roughly 89% occur once, and the top ten carry 3.5% to 4.5%. Sequencing used PBMCs. These receptors came from a man aged 18 to 29 in good health and CMV-seropositive. The CDR3 runs from the conserved cysteine through the conserved F or W. D genes are given only for firm matches. Size is stated for part of the rows, as once, few or many counts, or as a class when the clone is expanded.

>TRBD1|.|TRBJ1-5|TRBV19
TGTGCCAGCCTTGGGAAGGGACAGGGTAATCAGCCCCAGCATTTT
CASLGKGQGNQPQHF
>.|.|TRBJ2-1|TRBV6-1
TGTGCCAGCAGACAATACAGGGGGGGCATGAATGAGCAGTTCTTC
CASRQYRGGMNEQFF
>TRBD2|.|TRBJ2-1|TRBV7-9
TGTGCCAGCAGTTCCGGACTAGCGGGAGAGTTCGATAATGAGCAGTTCTTC
CASSSGLAGEFDNEQFF
>TRBD1|.|TRBJ2-7|TRBV6-5
TGTGCCAGCAGTTCGCCACCGGGACAGGGCCGTCGCGAGCAGTACTTC
CASSSPPGQGRREQYF
>.|.|TRBJ1-1|TRBV7-9
TGTGCCAGTTACGGGGGGGCACCGAACACTGAAGCTTTCTTT
CASYGGAPNTEAFF
>TRBD1|once|TRBJ2-7|TRBV7-6
TGTGCCAGCAGCCAACTGACAGGGGAAGGTTACGAGCAGTACTTC
CASSQLTGEGYEQYF
>TRBD2|once|TRBJ2-4|TRBV4-2
TGTGCCAGCAGCCCCAATCCCGGACTAGCGGGCTTCCTGGGCTTGGGCAAAAACATTCAGTACTTC
CASSPNPGLAGFLGLGKNIQYF
>TRBD2|few|TRBJ2-7|TRBV28
TGTGCCAGCATGTGGGAGGGGTCCTACGAGCAGTACTTC
CASMWEGSYEQYF
>TRBD1|.|TRBJ1-5|TRBV6-5
TGTGCCAGCGGGACAGGGTTGCAGCCCCAGCATTTT
CASGTGLQPQHF
>.|.|TRBJ1-1|TRBV19
TGTGCCAGTAGCCCCATTACAGATAACACTGAAGCTTTCTTT
CASSPITDNTEAFF
>TRBD1|.|TRBJ2-7|TRBV5-5
TGTGCCAGCAGCTGGGGACAGGGCTCCTACGAGCAGTACTTC
CASSWGQGSYEQYF
>TRBD1|.|TRBJ1-3|TRBV7-6
TGTGCCAGCAGCTTAGTCTACAGGGGGCCTGGAAACACCATATATTTT
CASSLVYRGPGNTIYF
>TRBD1|.|TRBJ2-5|TRBV28
TGTGCCAGCAGTTTCGGAGACAGGGAACAAGAGACCCAGTACTTC
CASSFGDREQETQYF
>TRBD2|.|TRBJ2-1|TRBV4-1
TGCGCCAGCAGCCGATGGACTAGCCTCTACAATGAGCAGTTCTTC
CASSRWTSLYNEQFF
>TRBD2|.|TRBJ2-3|TRBV7-3
TGTGCCAGCAGCTGGGCTAGCGGGAGTACGAGCACAGATACGCAGTATTTT
CASSWASGSTSTDTQYF
>TRBD1|few|TRBJ1-2|TRBV4-1
TGCGCCAGCAGCGATACAGGGGGCTATGGCTACACCTTC
CASSDTGGYGYTF
>TRBD2|.|TRBJ2-3|TRBV7-9
TGTGCCAGCAGCCTACCCATAGCGGGAGCAGATACGCAGTATTTT
CASSLPIAGADTQYF
>.|.|TRBJ1-1|TRBV5-6
TGTGCCAGCACTAAACGACCAGGGCTGAACACTGAAGCTTTCTTT
CASTKRPGLNTEAFF
>TRBD2|.|TRBJ2-1|TRBV15
TGTGCCACCAGCTCCCAGACTAGCGGGATTTACAATGAGCAGTTCTTC
CATSSQTSGIYNEQFF
>.|.|TRBJ1-1|TRBV7-9
TGTGCCAGCAGCCGGGAGGGGAAGGGCACTGAAGCTTTCTTT
CASSREGKGTEAFF
>.|.|TRBJ1-4|TRBV2
TGTGCCGGAAAGTTGGCCCGAGGGGGTTCAGGTGAAAAACTGTTTTTT
CAGKLARGGSGEKLFF
>.|.|TRBJ2-1|TRBV19
TGTGCCAGTGTACAGGGTAGCTCCTACAATGAGCAGTTCTTC
CASVQGSSYNEQFF
>TRBD2|.|TRBJ2-7|TRBV5-6
TGTGCCAGCAGCTTGGCGGCTAGCGGGAGAGGCGAGCAGTACTTC
CASSLAASGRGEQYF
>TRBD2|.|TRBJ2-7|TRBV7-9
TGTGCCAGCAAGCTTACTAGCGGGACCTACGAGCAGTACTTC
CASKLTSGTYEQYF
>.|.|TRBJ1-5|TRBV30
TGTGCCTGGAGTACTACAGGAAATCAGCCCCAGCATTTT
CAWSTTGNQPQHF
>TRBD2|.|TRBJ2-1|TRBV27
TGTGCCAGCAGTTTGGGCGGGAGGGCCGGTTATGAGCAGTTCTTC
CASSLGGRAGYEQFF
>.|.|TRBJ2-1|TRBV5-6
TGTGCCAGCAGCCTTGTGGGCTCAGAGCAGTTCTTC
CASSLVGSEQFF
>TRBD2|.|TRBJ2-1|TRBV7-8
TGTGCCAGCAGCCTTTCCAGCGGGACCTACAATGAGCAGTTCTTC
CASSLSSGTYNEQFF
>.|.|TRBJ2-2|TRBV2
TGTGCCAGCGGTGCGGCAGCCCGAGGCGGGGAGCTGTTTTTT
CASGAAARGGELFF
>.|.|TRBJ2-7|TRBV11-2
TGTGCCAGCAAACAGCCGGCTGGCGAGCAGTACTTC
CASKQPAGEQYF
>.|.|TRBJ1-4|TRBV5-1
TGCGCCAGCAGCTTGGGACAGATTAATGAAAAACTGTTTTTT
CASSLGQINEKLFF
>.|.|TRBJ1-1|TRBV2
TGTGCCAGCAGTACACCCTTTGAAGCTTTCTTT
CASSTPFEAFF
>.|.|TRBJ2-7|TRBV5-4
TGTGCCAGCAGCCGTGACAGCCCGTACGAGCAGTACTTC
CASSRDSPYEQYF
>TRBD2|.|TRBJ2-1|TRBV20-1
TGCAGTGTTCCCGGGGAGGGTGAGCAGTTCTTC
CSVPGEGEQFF
>TRBD1|.|TRBJ2-3|TRBV5-1
TGCGCCAGCAGCTTGGGGGGACAGTATTTTAGCACAGATACGCAGTATTTT
CASSLGGQYFSTDTQYF
>TRBD1|once|TRBJ1-5|TRBV27
TGTGCCAGCTCGGAGGGACAGGGGGGCAATCAGCCCCAGCATTTT
CASSEGQGGNQPQHF
>.|once|TRBJ2-7|TRBV5-1
TGCGCCAGCAGCTTCGGACAGATTACCCGTCATTCCTACGAGCAGTACTTC
CASSFGQITRHSYEQYF
>TRBD2|.|TRBJ2-2|TRBV15
TGTGCCACCACTCCCGGACTAGCGATTAACACCGGGGAGCTGTTTTTT
CATTPGLAINTGELFF
>.|once|TRBJ2-7|TRBV2
TGTGCCAGCAGTGAACAGGGGGGACTCTACGAGCAGTACTTC
CASSEQGGLYEQYF
>TRBD1|.|TRBJ1-2|TRBV11-3
TGTGCCAGCAGCTTAGCACCCGTGACAGGGGAGCATGGCTACACCTTC
CASSLAPVTGEHGYTF
>.|.|TRBJ2-5|TRBV21-1
TGTGCCAGCAGCAGAAGGACCCTAGCTCGACAAGAGACCCAGTACTTC
CASSRRTLARQETQYF
>TRBD1|.|TRBJ2-7|TRBV6-5
TGTGCCAGCAGTTACTCGGGACAGGGGGCTGGCGAGCAGTACTTC
CASSYSGQGAGEQYF
>.|.|TRBJ1-4|TRBV7-2
TGTGCCAGCAGCCCAACCAGGGTTGGTGAAAAACTGTTTTTT
CASSPTRVGEKLFF
>TRBD2|.|TRBJ2-1|TRBV18
TGTGCCAGCTCACCACCCGGGACTAAGTACAATGAGCAGTTCTTC
CASSPPGTKYNEQFF
>TRBD1|.|TRBJ2-7|TRBV28
TGTGCCAGCAAACAGACAGGGTCGGGATACGAGCAGTACTTC
CASKQTGSGYEQYF
>TRBD1|.|TRBJ2-1|TRBV6-5
TGTGCCAGCAGTTACGAGGGGGCACCCGGCAGAGAGCAGTTCTTC
CASSYEGAPGREQFF
>TRBD1|.|TRBJ2-5|TRBV30
TGTGCCTGGAGGGGACAGGGGCAAGAGACCCAGTACTTC
CAWRGQGQETQYF
>TRBD2|.|TRBJ2-1|TRBV30
TGTGCCTGGAGTATCGGGACTAGTCACAATGAGCAGTTCTTC
CAWSIGTSHNEQFF
>TRBD1|.|TRBJ1-1|TRBV5-1
TGCGCCAGCAGCTCCAGGCAAGGCTCAGGGGGCATTTCAGCTTTCTTT
CASSSRQGSGGISAFF
>.|.|TRBJ2-5|TRBV20-1
TGCAGTGCTGTAGGACTAGAGACCCAGTACTTC
CSAVGLETQYF
>.|.|TRBJ2-3|TRBV29-1
TGCAGCGTTGAACATGGACAGAGCACAGATACGCAGTATTTT
CSVEHGQSTDTQYF
>.|once|TRBJ1-1|TRBV28
TGTGCCAGCAGTTATAGGGACACCTTGAACACTGAAGCTTTCTTT
CASSYRDTLNTEAFF
>.|.|TRBJ2-5|TRBV10-1
TGCGCCAGCAGTCAGACTAGTCGGAGTAGTCCTGTACACTTC
CASSQTSRSSPVHF
>TRBD2|.|TRBJ2-7|TRBV14
TGTGCCAGCAGCCAAGATAGCGGGGGTTTTCTAAAAGGGGAGCAGTACTTC
CASSQDSGGFLKGEQYF
>.|.|TRBJ1-1|TRBV6-1
TGTGCCAGCAGTTTGAACGGAGGTGAAGCTTTCTTT
CASSLNGGEAFF